This T cell receptor (beta chain) was captured in a study of T-cell reconstitution after alpha-beta-depleted transplantation in children. This clonotype was seen more than once but under ten times. During its preparation, the TCRbeta library received unique molecular identifiers. TCRdb reprocessed the PCR reads via MiXCR and lists one record per CDR3 protein. The sample includes around 370,000 distinct CDR3 sequences, 10% to 13% seen only once; the top ten take 2% to 2.5%. Germline V lookup: CDR1 SGDLS, CDR2 YYNGEE. Trimming removed 0 bases at V and 2 bases at J, with 8 bases between. This CDR3 spans 14 amino acids.

This clonotype was obtained from a human donor who donated a stem cell graft to a child with acute lymphoblastic leukemia. Source: PBMCs from the stem cell graft donor, taken from the stem cell graft. The chain couples TRBV9 to TRBJ2-5; D ambiguous. CDR3 sequence (DNA): TGTGCCAGCAGCGTAGGGTCTAGACAAGAGACCCAGTACTTC. Translated: CASSVGSRQETQYF.